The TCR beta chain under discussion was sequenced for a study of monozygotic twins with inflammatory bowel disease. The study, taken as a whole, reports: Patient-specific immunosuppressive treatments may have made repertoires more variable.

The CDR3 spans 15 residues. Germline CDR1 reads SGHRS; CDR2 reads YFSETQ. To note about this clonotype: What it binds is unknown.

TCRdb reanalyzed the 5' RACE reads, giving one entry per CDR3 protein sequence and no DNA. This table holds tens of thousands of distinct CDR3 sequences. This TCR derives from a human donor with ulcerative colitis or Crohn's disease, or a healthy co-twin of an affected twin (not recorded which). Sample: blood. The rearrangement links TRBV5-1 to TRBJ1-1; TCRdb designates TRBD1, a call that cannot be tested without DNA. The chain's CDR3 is CASSPQPGAGTEAFF.